This entry describes one T cell receptor beta chain. The antigen this receptor binds is unknown. A single base separates this from a much larger clone, so it may be a read error. This sample was included in a study of blood T cells in healthy people across ages (dated by TCRdb to about 2015). In terms of the full investigation: In model experiments, template switching captured about one uniquely barcoded TCR beta cDNA molecule for every two T cells. To track age-related changes in TCR beta repertoire diversity, the study relied on deep sequencing normalized with unique cDNA molecular identifiers. Four age groups were formed from the donors: young (average approximately 15 years), middle-aged (around 39), aged (62) and long-lived (more than 75). Donors of different ages were randomly distributed across sequencing lanes to avoid experimental bias. The study analyzed two additional independent replicas of 1 million unique cDNA reads from the same blood draw for two donors, one aged 18 to 30 and one aged 80 or older. Summary of the overall study and its limitations: Compared with the aged group, more naive CD4+ T cells, fewer expanded clones and increased TCR diversity were shown by the long-lived group, suggesting age selection. Estimates of total diversity based on one million sequenced T cells were considered lower bounds and underestimates. Observed TCR beta diversity per million T cells fell roughly linearly with age, and a significant reduction was already apparent by age roughly 41. Since profiling was done on bulk unsorted PBMCs, naive and antigen-experienced compartments could not be conclusively compared. There was a strong correlation between observed TCR beta diversity and the percentage of naive T cells measured by flow cytometry. The CMV infection status of donors was not known, potentially confounding age-related changes in expanded clonotypes.

Libraries were built with 5' RACE. The instrument given in TCRdb is Illumina HiSeq 2500. The second PCR ran for roughly 7 to 12 cycles and used a J-beta primer mix along with a sample-barcoded 5' primer. Each TCR beta cDNA molecule received a unique molecular identifier from a template-switch 5' adaptor carrying 12 random nucleotides. At least 2.5 million CDR3-containing paired-end reads were obtained from each sample. All of the RNA was converted into first-strand cDNA using the Mint cDNA synthesis kit, with a TRBC-specific oligonucleotide serving as the primer. After uracil-DNA glycosylase treatment, a first 18-cycle PCR used universal primers M1SS and BC2_uni_R on all cDNA. In the original analysis: Normalization of each sample was performed by random selection of 1 million high-quality reads, each carrying a distinct molecular identifier. Instead of being binned into consensus sequences, reads that shared molecular identifiers were thrown out. MiTCR, set to a Q25 quality threshold and the strictest error-elimination algorithm, was used for CDR3 identification, clonotype clustering and error correction. Lower-bound total TCR beta diversity was estimated with a nonparametric unseen species model using Euler transformation. TCRdb cleaned the public reads at Q25 with fastp, built clones with MiXCR and kept in-frame beta chains. All rows with the same CDR3 protein become a single entry with the most common DNA and genes. In this record, the V and J calls reflect TCRdb's handling and not the investigators' own analysis. The sample profile shows around 650,000 distinct CDR3 sequences; 32% of them were found once. The ten largest clones take up approximately 15% of the sample.

The donors were roughly 39 Caucasian individuals from Russia, aged about 6 to 100 years, who were systemically healthy. Ten milliliters of peripheral blood were drawn from each donor into EDTA-treated Vacutainer tubes. Ficoll-Paque density-gradient centrifugation was used to isolate PBMCs, with at least 7 million per sample. Total RNA was extracted from PBMCs with Trizol reagent, with at least 5.5 micrograms obtained per sample. For every donor, flow cytometry on a PBMC aliquot measured the percentage of naive CD45RAhigh/CD27high T cells. The CDR1 and CDR2 encoded by the germline V gene are SGHDT and YYEEEE. The CDR3 holds 16 amino acids from the cysteine to the phenylalanine. Here the CDR3 DNA is all that survives: 48 bases in frame from base 1.

The rearrangement joined TRBV5-6 to TRBJ2-1; 8 nucleotides in the junction match TRBD2. The J call may be mistaken, given a closer DNA end match to TRBJ2-7. What was sequenced was blood. The origin of this receptor is a woman aged 80 or older in good health. Donor details come from another sample of the same person, matched by shared clones. The nucleotide sequence reads as follows: TGTGCCAGCAGCTTGCAGGAGCGGGGGTCCTACAATGAGCAGTACTTC. It translates to CASSLQERGSYNEQYF.